Shown below are 32 T cell receptor beta chains from a single sample sequenced in a study of identical twins. Via MiXCR, TCRdb re-called the 5' RACE reads, giving one row per CDR3 protein. This repertoire shows fewer than 900,000 distinct CDR3 sequences, 15% to 20% found once; its top ten account for about 12%. This same sample was also taken into another study, of T cells expressing NK-cell markers.

The sample taken for sequencing was PBMCs. The receptors come from a woman under 30 in good health.

Only a few counts were recorded for this clonotype. The chain uses TRBV20-1 and TRBJ2-2, with TRBD2 as a possible D gene (7 bases). Between the trimmed V and J ends, which lost 5 bases and 5 bases, there was a span of 18 bases. This CDR3 comprises 15 residues. The germline V gene has CDR1 DFQATT and CDR2 SNEGSKA (reference sequence). The CDR3 region is CSAAGGQGGTGELFF. The CDR3 bases are TGCAGTGCTGCCGGGGGGCAGGGAGGAACCGGGGAGCTGTTTTTT.

This clonotype was recorded a few times. The rearrangement links TRBV12-3 or TRBV12-4 to TRBJ2-3; 10 bases map to TRBD2. This CDR3 is built from 15 residues. The trim removed 6 bases at V and 1 base at J, leaving 4 bases unmatched. CDR3 sequence (DNA): TGTGCCAGCAGAAAAGGACTAGCGGGCACAGATACGCAGTATTTT. Translation: CASRKGLAGTDTQYF.

This clonotype was observed a few times. The chain carries TRBV5-1 and TRBJ1-2; D not certain. Germline assignment: CDR1 SGHRS and CDR2 YFSETQ. The CDR3 loop spans 12 amino acids. V was clipped by 0 bases and J by 8 bases, with 8 bases between them. The CDR3 DNA follows: TGCGCCAGCAGCTTGGAGTGGGGAGGCTACACCTTC. Translation: CASSLEWGGYTF.

The chain joins TRBV5-1 to TRBJ2-5; D unclear. The CDR3 length is 13 residues. V was cut by 0 bases and J by 5 bases, with 8 bases left in between. Germline values: CDR1 SGHRS, CDR2 YFSETQ. CDR3 residues: CASSLERWETQYF. The CDR3 nucleotides read TGCGCCAGCAGCTTGGAGCGTTGGGAGACCCAGTACTTC.

The chain combines TRBV4-3 with TRBJ1-2; D gene ambiguous. Trimming removed 0 bases at V and 6 bases at J, with 11 bases between. CDR1 is LGHNA, CDR2 YSLEER, per germline. This CDR3 is built from 14 residues. Here the CDR3 reads CASSQDRRGNGYTF. CDR3 in DNA: TGCGCCAGCAGCCAAGATCGGCGAGGGAATGGCTACACCTTC.

Only a few counts were recorded for this clonotype. CDR3 loop: CSAGQGPTNYGYTF. The CDR3 coding sequence is TGCAGTGCCGGACAAGGACCGACTAACTATGGCTACACCTTC. V is TRBV20-1 and J is TRBJ1-2; TRBD1 might be the D (5 bases). Germline V gives CDR1 DFQATT, CDR2 SNEGSKA (reference sequence). This CDR3 comprises 14 residues. Between the trimmed V and J ends, which lost 6 bases and 0 bases, there was a span of 14 bases.

There are many counts of this clonotype. CDR3 DNA: TGTGCCAGCAGCAAGGAGGGGGCGCGCTCTGGAAACACCATATATTTT. Translating gives CASSKEGARSGNTIYF. The V and J genes are TRBV7-2 and TRBJ1-3, with 7 positions matching TRBD1. The CDR3 is 16 amino acids. Germline loops: CDR1 SGHTA, CDR2 FQGNSA. V shed 5 bases and J 0 bases; nucleotides not matched to a gene: 7.

This chain joins TRBV5-1 and TRBJ2-7, with a tentative D call TRBD2 (6 bases). CDR1 is SGHRS, CDR2 YFSETQ, per germline. With 0 bases removed from V and 6 bases from J, the gap between germline ends came to 16 bases. This CDR3 region has 15 residues. The chain's CDR3 is CASSLGSAVGGEQYF. As DNA, the CDR3 is TGCGCCAGCAGCTTGGGGTCTGCCGTCGGGGGCGAGCAGTACTTC. Variable domain in full (rest from reference TRBV5-1 and TRBJ2-7): KAGVTQTPRYLIKTRGQQVTLSCSPISGHRSVSWYQQTPGQGLQFLFEYFSETQRNKGNFPGRFSGRQFSNSRSEMNVSTLELGDSALYLCASSLGSAVGGEQYFGPGTRLTVT.

The CDR3 nucleotides are TGCGCCAGCAGCCAGGGGGGACAGGGTCTCGATACGCAGTATTTT. It yields the protein CASSQGGQGLDTQYF. The chain couples TRBV4-1 to TRBJ2-3; 9 bases match TRBD1. V lost 3 bases, J lost 6 bases, and 7 bases stayed unmatched. The germline CDR1 and CDR2 sequences are MGHRA and YSYEKL. The CDR3 has 15 residues.

This clonotype was found many times. The V and J genes are TRBV12-3 or TRBV12-4 and TRBJ2-2; D assignment may be TRBD1 or TRBD2 (5 bases each). The CDR3 is made up of 15 amino acids. Trimming stripped 5 bases from V and 4 bases from J, with 14 bases between. Here the CDR3 reads CASSLRPGATGELFF. In nucleotides, the CDR3 is TGTGCCAGCAGTCTTCGACCCGGGGCCACCGGGGAGCTGTTTTTT.

The sample holds a few counts of this clonotype. The chain has TRBV20-1 and TRBJ2-3; 7 bases line up with TRBD1. Germline V gives CDR1 DFQATT, CDR2 SNEGSKA (reference sequence). Trimming took 4 bases from V and 5 from J; bases not matched to a gene: 9. The CDR3 has 14 amino acids. CDR3 sequence reads: CSAIPGQAKDTQYF. CDR3 sequence (DNA): TGCAGTGCTATCCCCGGACAGGCCAAAGATACGCAGTATTTT.

The chain links TRBV29-1 to TRBJ2-3; the match to TRBD2 covers 11 bases. CDR3 length: 14 amino acids. Germline CDR1 reads SQVTM; CDR2 reads ANQGSEA. J gave up 0 bases and V 7 bases, and 3 bases lay outside the gene matches. The CDR3 nucleotides are TGCAGCGCACTAGCGGGGGATAGCACAGATACGCAGTATTTT. Its translation: CSALAGDSTDTQYF.

This clonotype has only a few counts. V is TRBV20-1 and J is TRBJ2-1, with 8 bases fitting TRBD2. V gave up 3 bases and J gave up 1 base; unmatched junction bases: 5. This CDR3 is 15 amino acids long. Germline V gives CDR1 DFQATT, CDR2 SNEGSKA (reference sequence). CDR3 loop: CSASERGTSYNEQFF. CDR3 coding DNA: TGCAGTGCTAGCGAGCGGGGGACTTCCTACAATGAGCAGTTCTTC.

J is TRBJ2-7 and V is TRBV3-1; no clear D. V was clipped by 4 bases and J by 3 bases, with 13 bases between them. Germline lookup yields CDR1 LGHDT and CDR2 YNNKEL (reference sequence). This CDR3 is 14 amino acids long. Here the CDR3 DNA reads TGTGCCAGCAGCCTCTCTAGTGAGCACTACGAGCAGTACTTC. This gives the protein CASSLSSEHYEQYF.

This clonotype was detected ten times or more. One end of the junction does not line up with germline, which may come from a read error. The chain combines TRBV5-1 with TRBJ2-3; no reliable D call. Germline V gene data show CDR1 as SGHRS and CDR2 as YFSETQ. CDR3 length: 14 residues. The CDR3 loop is CASSLGSATDTQYF. The DNA for the CDR3 is TGTGCCAGCAGTCTGGGTTCGGCCACAGATACGCAGTATTTT.

This chain uses TRBV10-3 with TRBJ1-5; D is unresolved. Germline CDR1 ENHRY, CDR2 SYGVKD. The V gene lost 2 bases and the J gene lost 3 bases, with 5 bases spanning the gap. The CDR3 consists of 13 residues. CDR3 loop: CAISERFNQPQHF. The CDR3, as DNA: TGTGCCATCAGTGAGCGGTTCAATCAGCCCCAGCATTTT.

This chain connects TRBV2 to TRBJ2-6; D unresolved. The CDR3 is 18 residues long. The germline V gene encodes CDR1 SNHLY and CDR2 FYNNEI. CDR3 nucleotide sequence: TGTACCTTCAGTCCCCAGACGGGCCCCGGAACTGGGGCCAACGTCCTGACTTTC. Translating it yields CTFSPQTGPGTGANVLTF.

The chain is built from TRBV20-1 and TRBJ2-1; 10 positions match TRBD2. Germline CDR1 is DFQATT and CDR2 is SNEGSKA (reference sequence). V was pared by 1 base and J by 4 bases, with 7 bases of the junction left unmatched. The CDR3 is 16 residues long. Here the CDR3 reads CSARAQLAGIYNEQFF. DNA of the CDR3: TGCAGTGCTAGAGCTCAACTAGCGGGGATATACAATGAGCAGTTCTTC.

The chain links TRBV20-1 to TRBJ2-7; possibly TRBD1 or TRBD2 for D (5 bases each). The germline V gene encodes CDR1 DFQATT and CDR2 SNEGSKA (reference sequence). The V gene lost 5 bases and the J gene lost 2 bases, with 19 bases spanning the gap. The CDR3 is 15 residues long. The chain's CDR3 is CSAGGPGRLTYEQYF. In nucleotides, the CDR3 is TGCAGTGCTGGGGGACCGGGACGGCTTACCTACGAGCAGTACTTC.

J is TRBJ2-7 and V is TRBV3-1, with 8 positions matching TRBD2. This CDR3 spans 14 amino acids. CDR1 and CDR2 (germline): LGHDT, YNNKEL (reference sequence). Trimming at V came to 4 bases and at J to 4 bases, leaving 6 bases not matched to a gene. DNA for the CDR3: TGTGCCAGCAGCCCAAACGGGGGGGCGTACGAGCAGTACTTC. Translating it yields CASSPNGGAYEQYF.

The gene calls are TRBV9 and TRBJ2-7; D unclear. The CDR3 spans 14 residues. Germline assignment: CDR1 SGDLS and CDR2 YYNGEE. V lost 0 bases, J lost 3 bases, and 10 bases lay in between. CDR3 region: CASSVGWGGYEQYF. Here the CDR3 DNA reads TGTGCCAGCAGCGTAGGTTGGGGTGGCTACGAGCAGTACTTC. The complete variable domain, with remaining parts taken from reference TRBV9 and TRBJ2-7, reads DSGVTQTPKHLITATGQRVTLRCSPRSGDLSVYWYQQSLDQGLQFLIQYYNGEERAKGNILERFSAQQFPDLHSELNLSSLELGDSALYFCASSVGWGGYEQYFGPGTRLTVT.

This clonotype has a handful of counts. CDR3 nucleotide sequence: TGTGCCAGCAGCGGGAGCAGCGACTATCCGTTCTTC. It codes for CASSGSSDYPFF. The chain combines TRBV5-6 with TRBJ2-1, with D tentatively TRBD2 (5 bases). This CDR3 has 12 amino acids. Germline CDR1 is SGHDT and CDR2 is YYEEEE. V was clipped by 4 bases and J by 15 bases, with 17 bases between them.

V is TRBV30 and J is TRBJ2-1; 16 bases map to TRBD2. Per germline, CDR1 GTSNPN and CDR2 SVGIG (reference sequence). Unmatched junction bases numbered 2, after V lost 2 bases and J lost 10 bases. The CDR3 has 14 residues. The CDR3 region is CAWSRGLAGGEQFF. CDR3 coding DNA: TGTGCCTGGAGTAGGGGACTAGCGGGAGGGGAGCAGTTCTTC.

The chain uses TRBV6-5 and TRBJ1-2; D perhaps matches TRBD1 (6 bases). This CDR3 spans 14 amino acids. V was cut by 4 bases and J by 2 bases, with 11 bases left in between. Per germline, CDR1 MNHEY and CDR2 SVGAGI. CDR3 DNA sequence: TGTGCCAGCAGTTGGAACAGGGAAAACTATGGCTACACCTTC. It translates to CASSWNRENYGYTF.

V and J are TRBV7-9 and TRBJ2-7; D is unresolved. Germline CDR1 reads SEHNR; CDR2 reads FQNEAQ (reference sequence). Deletions cut 4 bases from V and 1 base from J, with 14 bases between. This CDR3 has 15 residues. The CDR3 sequence: CASSSRLDGSYEQYF. The CDR3 DNA sequence: TGTGCCAGCAGCTCTCGGTTGGACGGATCCTACGAGCAGTACTTC.

This clonotype was detected a few times. This chain links TRBV6-5 with TRBJ1-6; D remains unclear. The CDR3 sequence is 18 residues long. Germline V gene sequence: CDR1 MNHEY, CDR2 SVGAGI. Trimming shortened V by 0 bases and J by 9 bases, and 21 bases separated the two germline ends. The CDR3 nucleotides are TGTGCCAGCAGTTACTCGAGGACTCCGCTAGGTTCCTTTTCACCCCTCCACTTT. Protein: CASSYSRTPLGSFSPLHF.

This clonotype was picked up a small number of times. The chain uses TRBV6-5 and TRBJ2-3; 11 bases are a match to TRBD2. V lost 2 bases, J lost 2 bases, and 12 bases stayed unmatched. The CDR3 runs 19 residues. Germline assignment: CDR1 MNHEY and CDR2 SVGAGI. This CDR3 is CASSYGGLAAVGNTDTQYF. CDR3 nucleotides: TGTGCCAGCAGTTACGGGGGACTAGCGGCCGTGGGGAACACAGATACGCAGTATTTT.

This clonotype was seen only a few times. The chain uses TRBV12-3 or TRBV12-4 and TRBJ2-7; D possibly uses TRBD1 or TRBD2 (5 bases each). Trimming removed 6 bases from V and 0 bases from J, with 18 bases in between. The CDR3 consists of 16 residues. CDR3 loop: CASRPNAGRGSYEQYF. CDR3 nucleotide sequence: TGTGCCAGCAGACCGAACGCAGGGAGAGGCTCCTACGAGCAGTACTTC.

This clonotype has only a few counts. The chain couples TRBV7-8 to TRBJ1-1, with no clear D. This CDR3 is 15 amino acids long. V lost 4 bases and J 1 base, leaving 13 bases between the germline ends. Germline V gene sequence: CDR1 SGHVS, CDR2 FQNEAQ. The CDR3 coding sequence is TGTGCCAGCAGCTGGAGTCAGGACGGGAACACTGAAGCTTTCTTT. Its protein product is CASSWSQDGNTEAFF.

The rearrangement uses TRBV12-3 or TRBV12-4 and TRBJ2-1; TRBD2 agrees at 7 bases. The CDR3 loop spans 15 amino acids. With 3 bases clipped from V and 9 bases from J, the junction kept 11 bases outside the gene matches. This CDR3 reads CASSFRRTSQGEQFF. The CDR3 region has the DNA TGTGCCAGCAGTTTTAGGCGGACTAGTCAGGGTGAGCAGTTCTTC.

This clonotype was recorded a few times. The CDR3 spells CATLKRSSYNEQFF. The CDR3 DNA is TGTGCCACCCTGAAAAGAAGCTCCTACAATGAGCAGTTCTTC. The gene calls are TRBV28 and TRBJ2-1; D is ambiguous. This CDR3 is 14 amino acids long. V lost 10 bases and J lost 0, with 13 bases in between. The germline V gene encodes CDR1 MDHEN and CDR2 SYDVKM.

The chain carries TRBV20-1 and TRBJ2-7; D is unclear. The CDR3 is 14 amino acids. CDR1 and CDR2 from the germline V gene are DFQATT and SNEGSKA (reference sequence). V shed 3 bases and J shed 0 bases, with 12 bases lying between them. CDR3 region: CSASEQRNSYEQYF. The CDR3 DNA follows: TGCAGTGCTAGCGAACAACGGAACTCCTACGAGCAGTACTTC.